This entry is about one T cell receptor beta chain. This receptor's antigen is unknown. No qualities accompany the bases; no much larger clone lies one base away. From its cysteine to its phenylalanine, the CDR3 spans 15 amino acids. Only CDR3 DNA remains: 45 bases, in frame from the first base. The germline V gene gives CDR1 as LGHNA and CDR2 as YSLEER. V and J are truncated by 3 bases and 6 bases respectively, leaving an intervening sequence of 17 bases. The roughly 39 donors, aged about 6 to 95 years, were systemically healthy Caucasian individuals from Russia. Around 10 milliliters of peripheral blood were drawn from each donor into EDTA-treated Vacutainer tubes. Ficoll-Paque density-gradient centrifugation was used to isolate PBMCs, with at least 7 million per sample. Trizol reagent was used to extract total RNA from the PBMCs, yielding at least 6 micrograms per sample. Naive CD45RAhigh/CD27high T cell percentages were measured by flow cytometry on a PBMC aliquot from every donor.

The data originate from a study of blood T cells in healthy people across ages (dated by TCRdb to about 2015). Concerning the study at large: In model experiments, template switching captured about one uniquely barcoded TCR beta cDNA molecule for every two T cells. To avoid experimental bias, donors of different ages were randomly spread across the sequencing lanes. The donors were split into four age groups: young (average 16 years), middle-aged (over 35), aged (roughly 65) and long-lived (about 82). The study measured age-related changes in TCR beta repertoire diversity using deep sequencing normalized with unique cDNA molecular identifiers. Using the same blood draw, the study looked at two additional independent replicas of 1 million unique cDNA reads for two donors, one aged 18 to 29 and the other aged 80 or older.

The protocol used for the library was 5' RACE. TCRdb names Illumina HiSeq 2500 as the instrument used. A second PCR of about 7 to 12 cycles was performed with a sample-barcoded 5' primer and a J-beta primer mix. A unique molecular identifier was introduced onto each TCR beta cDNA molecule by a template-switch 5' adaptor carrying 12 random nucleotides. Each sample yielded at least 2.5 million CDR3-containing paired-end reads. First-strand cDNA synthesis was performed from all RNA using the Mint cDNA synthesis kit, with priming by a TRBC-specific oligonucleotide. Following uracil-DNA glycosylase treatment, a first 18-cycle PCR with universal primers M1SS and BC2_uni_R was performed on all cDNA. The authors' analysis ran thus. Each sample was normalized by randomly selecting 1 million high-quality reads, each carrying a distinct molecular identifier. Reads with shared molecular identifiers were discarded instead of being binned into consensus sequences. MiTCR, with a Q25 quality threshold and the strictest error-elimination algorithm, was used for CDR3 identification, clonotype clustering and error correction. Lower-bound total TCR beta diversity was estimated with a nonparametric unseen species model using Euler transformation. The raw public data were reprocessed by TCRdb itself: fastp quality trimming at Q25, MiXCR clonotype calling, in-frame beta chains only. CDR3 protein duplicates are merged, each entry listing the most common genes and DNA. Clone size and V and J calls follow TCRdb, not the original study. The sample table shows under 1,000,000 distinct CDR3 sequences, and 35% to 40% are seen once. The leading ten clones occupy approximately 13% of the sample.

The paper as a whole reports these results and caveats: Observed TCR beta diversity per million T cells fell roughly linearly with age, and a significant reduction was already apparent by age roughly 41. The percentage of naive T cells measured by flow cytometry correlated strongly with observed TCR beta diversity. Bulk unsorted PBMC profiling prevented conclusive comparison of naive and antigen-experienced compartments. Estimates of total diversity based on one million sequenced T cells were regarded as lower bounds and as underestimates. The CMV infection status of donors was not known, potentially confounding age-related changes in expanded clonotypes. The long-lived group showed more naive CD4+ T cells, fewer expanded clones and increased TCR diversity than the aged group, suggesting age selection.

The chain employs TRBV4-3 and TRBJ1-1; no D gene is confidently identified. This TCR derives from a man aged 18 to 30 in good health. The source material was blood. Here the CDR3 is given as CASSHELGNLAEAFF. The DNA sequence is TGCGCCAGCAGCCATGAGTTAGGGAATTTGGCTGAAGCTTTCTTT.